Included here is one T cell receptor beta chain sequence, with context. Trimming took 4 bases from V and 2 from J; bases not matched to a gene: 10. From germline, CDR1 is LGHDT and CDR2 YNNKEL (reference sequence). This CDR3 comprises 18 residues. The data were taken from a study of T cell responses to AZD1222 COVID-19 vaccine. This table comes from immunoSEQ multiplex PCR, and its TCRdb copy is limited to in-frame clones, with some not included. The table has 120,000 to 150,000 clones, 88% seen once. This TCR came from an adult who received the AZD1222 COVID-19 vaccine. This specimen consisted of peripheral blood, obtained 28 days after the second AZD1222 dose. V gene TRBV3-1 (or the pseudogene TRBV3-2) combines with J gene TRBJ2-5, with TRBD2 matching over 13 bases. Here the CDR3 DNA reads TGTGCCAGCAGCCCCACTAGCGGGGGGGCCCCTCTTCAAGAGACCCAGTACTTC. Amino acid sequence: CASSPTSGGAPLQETQYF.